Each of the 11 T cell receptor beta chains below was sequenced from the same sample in a study of blood T cell repertoires in COVID-19. The repertoire was sequenced with immunoSEQ multiplex PCR; TCRdb's copy has only in-frame clones and lacks some. The sample lists 140,000 or so clones, 85% to 90% occurring once. The sample comprised peripheral blood. These receptors were obtained from an older woman with active COVID-19.

J is TRBJ2-1 and V is TRBV20-1; TRBD2 aligns across 8 bases. Per germline, CDR1 DFQATT and CDR2 SNEGSKA (reference sequence). The length of the CDR3 is 14 residues. With V trimmed by 3 bases and J by 7 bases, 8 bases remained unmatched. CDR3 sequence reads: CSASSGGPKNEQFF. The CDR3, as DNA: TGCAGTGCTAGTTCGGGAGGGCCCAAGAATGAGCAGTTCTTC.

The table lists this clone with a few counts. The V call is TRBV5-3, the J call TRBJ1-1, with D perhaps matching TRBD1 (5 bases). TRBV5-3 is assigned to the ORF class and has an uncertain function. This CDR3 has 15 residues. V was trimmed by 0 bases and J by 2 bases, leaving 11 bases between them. The CDR3 region is CARSLVRGRNTEAFF. In nucleotides, the CDR3 is TGTGCCAGAAGCTTGGTTCGGGGGAGAAACACTGAAGCTTTCTTT.

The rearrangement links TRBV4-2 to TRBJ2-6; 9 nucleotides match TRBD1. Germline V lookup: CDR1 LGHNA, CDR2 YNFKEQ. After removal of 4 bases from V and 0 bases from J, the junction contained 4 bases not matched to a gene. CDR3 length: 17 residues. DNA for the CDR3: TGTGCCAGCAGCCCCAGGGACAGGGACTCTGGGGCCAACGTCCTGACTTTC. Its translation is CASSPRDRDSGANVLTF.

The sample holds one count of this clone. The chain couples TRBV29-1 to TRBJ2-1; 14 nucleotides align to TRBD2. Germline V CDR1 and CDR2: SQVTM, ANQGSEA. V shed 6 bases and J 4 bases; nucleotides not matched to a gene: 2. This CDR3 has 14 amino acids. CDR3 loop: CSVTSGRVYNEQFF. The CDR3 DNA sequence: TGCAGCGTGACTAGCGGGAGGGTATACAATGAGCAGTTCTTC.

The rearrangement links TRBV7-6 to TRBJ2-7; the match to TRBD2 covers 11 bases. The CDR3 runs to 17 residues. CDR1 and CDR2 from the germline V gene are SGHVS and FNYEAQ. The V and J ends lost 5 bases and 9 bases, in that order; junction bases with no gene match: 18. The DNA of the CDR3 is TGTGCCAGCAGCACCACCGGGACTAGCGGTCCGGGGACAGGGCAGTACTTC. It translates to CASSTTGTSGPGTGQYF.

The chain combines TRBV7-9 with TRBJ2-3; no clear D. Trimming took 2 bases from V and 5 from J, leaving 8 bases between them. The V gene's germline CDR1 is SEHNR and CDR2 FQNEAQ (reference sequence). The CDR3 has 13 residues. CDR3 sequence: CASSLFERDTQYF. CDR3 DNA: TGTGCCAGCAGCTTATTCGAGCGAGATACGCAGTATTTT.

This chain uses TRBV18 with TRBJ1-2; maybe TRBD1 (6 bases). The germline gives CDR1 KGHSH, CDR2 LQKENI. There are 13 residues in the CDR3. Trimming took 2 bases from V and 8 from J, leaving 12 bases between them. Here the CDR3 reads CASSPDRLRGYTF. DNA for the CDR3: TGTGCCAGCTCACCAGACAGGTTGAGGGGCTACACCTTC.

The chain combines TRBV11-2 with TRBJ2-3, with 8 positions matching TRBD2. Per the germline V gene, CDR1 is SGHAT and CDR2 is FQNNGV. The CDR3 runs to 15 residues. The ends lost 1 base at V and 9 bases at J; junction bases unmatched: 9. CDR3 bases: TGTGCCAGCAGCTTAGGAAGCGGGAGTATCGGGACGCAGTATTTT. It yields the protein CASSLGSGSIGTQYF.

The genes are TRBV6-2 or TRBV6-3 and TRBJ2-5; TRBD1 is a possible D gene (6 bases). Trimming took off 4 bases at V and 2 bases at J, with 17 bases between the two ends. The CDR3 covers 16 residues. CDR1 and CDR2 (germline): MNHEY, SVGEGT. CDR3 amino acids: CASSSHTDRSQETQYF. The CDR3 bases are TGTGCCAGCAGTTCTCATACTGACAGGTCTCAAGAGACCCAGTACTTC.

The rearrangement joins TRBV15 to TRBJ2-6, with D uncertain. Trimming cost V 8 bases and J 0 bases, with 5 bases left between them. The germline CDR1 and CDR2 sequences are LNHNV and YYDKDF (reference sequence). This CDR3 region has 13 residues. The CDR3 sequence: CATESSGANVLTF. The CDR3 DNA is TGTGCCACCGAGAGCTCTGGGGCCAACGTCCTGACTTTC.

The J gene is TRBJ1-6, the V gene TRBV19, with a possible D match to TRBD1 (5 bases). V lost 6 bases, J lost 7 bases, and 19 bases lay in between. Germline V gene sequence: CDR1 LNHDA, CDR2 SQIVND (reference sequence). CDR3 length equals 16 residues. CDR3 sequence: CASSRDPGSLNSPLHF. In DNA, the CDR3 is TGTGCCAGTAGCAGAGACCCAGGGTCATTAAATTCACCCCTCCACTTT.